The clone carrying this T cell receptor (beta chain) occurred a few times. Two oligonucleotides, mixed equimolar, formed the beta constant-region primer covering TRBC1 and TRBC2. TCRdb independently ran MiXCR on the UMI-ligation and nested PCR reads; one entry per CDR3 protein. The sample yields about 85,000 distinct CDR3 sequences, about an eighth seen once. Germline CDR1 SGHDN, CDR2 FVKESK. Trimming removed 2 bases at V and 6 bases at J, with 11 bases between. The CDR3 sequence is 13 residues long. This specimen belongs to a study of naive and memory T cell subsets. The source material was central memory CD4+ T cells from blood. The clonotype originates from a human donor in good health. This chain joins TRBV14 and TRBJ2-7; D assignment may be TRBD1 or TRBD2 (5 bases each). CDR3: CASSQNEGSEQYF. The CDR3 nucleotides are TGTGCCAGCAGCCAAAATGAGGGGAGCGAGCAGTACTTC.